This T cell receptor (beta chain) was obtained from a study of T-cell reconstitution after alpha-beta-depleted transplantation in children. Study-level points and caveats: It was newly produced T cells that mostly accounted for T-cell counts and diversity one year after transplant. The origin of alpha-beta T cells about two months after transplant was reportedly several hundred expanded graft clones.

In the case of this clonotype: What it binds is unknown.

The CDR3 contains 16 residues. Germline V lookup: CDR1 SGHRS, CDR2 YFSETQ. Trimming removed 4 bases from V and 8 bases from J; junction bases left unmatched: 15. This sample's TCRbeta library carried unique molecular identifier barcodes. TCRdb re-called the PCR reads with MiXCR, one entry per CDR3 protein. The sample contains some 260,000 distinct CDR3 sequences, approximately 24% of which appear only once. This sequence joins TRBV5-1 and TRBJ2-4; 7 bases are a match to TRBD2. This sequence originates from a female patient aged 2 to 10 who had a stem cell transplant for congenital amegakaryocytic thrombocytopenia, so the T cells may come from the graft donor. Here the sequenced sample was PBMCs, mostly from graft donor cells, taken 360 days after TCRalphabeta/CD19-depleted stem cell transplant. The DNA of the CDR3 is TGCGCCAGCAGCCTCGGGGGGTGGCTAGTTGGAGACATTCAGTACTTC. Translation: CASSLGGWLVGDIQYF.